The 9 T cell receptor beta chains reported below all come from one sample, sequenced in a study of long-term antiretroviral therapy in people with HIV. The run of the v3.0 immunoSEQ assay was at survey level. Repertoires were generated with immunoSEQ multiplex PCR, while TCRdb's copy carries only in-frame clones and drops some. The sample records tens of thousands of clones, approximately 95% being singletons. The starting material was unsorted PBMCs, obtained 5.3 years after starting antiretroviral therapy. These receptor sequences come from a man between 45 and 60 years old with HIV.

V is TRBV20-1 and J is TRBJ1-1, with D uncertain. Germline V lookup: CDR1 DFQATT, CDR2 SNEGSKA (reference sequence). The CDR3 sequence is 11 residues long. Trimming cost V 6 bases and J 1 base, with 6 bases left between them. Here the CDR3 reads CSAGSNTEAFF. The CDR3, as DNA: TGCAGTGCGGGGTCGAACACTGAAGCTTTCTTT.

The chain combines TRBV4-2 with TRBJ1-2; no reliable D call. Deletions cut 1 base from V and 2 bases from J, with 8 bases between. CDR1 and CDR2 (germline): LGHNA, YNFKEQ. The CDR3 extends over 14 amino acids. The CDR3 sequence is CASSQVSGNYGYTF. CDR3 bases: TGTGCCAGCAGCCAAGTTTCCGGGAACTATGGCTACACCTTC.

This chain links TRBV7-2 with TRBJ2-3; 10 bases are shared with TRBD2. Germline-derived CDR1 and CDR2 are SGHTA and FQGNSA. J gave up 8 bases and V 5 bases, and 13 bases lay outside the gene matches. The CDR3 runs to 16 residues. The CDR3 DNA sequence: TGTGCCAGCAGCGGAGCGCTAGCGGGGGCAGGGGGTACGCAGTATTTT. Protein product: CASSGALAGAGGTQYF.

V gene TRBV5-1 combines with J gene TRBJ2-7; 8 bases align to TRBD2. Trimming removed 2 bases from V and 2 bases from J; junction bases left unmatched: 6. The CDR3 totals 15 residues. Looked up from germline, CDR1 is SGHRS and CDR2 is YFSETQ. In DNA, the CDR3 is TGCGCCAGCAGCTTTATTGCGGGGGGAACCTACGAGCAGTACTTC. Its translation: CASSFIAGGTYEQYF.

This chain links TRBV5-1 with TRBJ1-1; 7 bases align to TRBD1. Germline V gene sequence: CDR1 SGHRS, CDR2 YFSETQ. The CDR3 loop spans 14 amino acids. Trimming took 4 bases from V and 1 from J; bases not matched to a gene: 4. CDR3 in DNA: TGCGCCAGCAGCCCCGGGACAGCGAACACTGAAGCTTTCTTT. This encodes CASSPGTANTEAFF.

The rearrangement uses TRBV19 and TRBJ2-7, with 9 nucleotides matching TRBD1. CDR1 LNHDA and CDR2 SQIVND come from the germline V gene (reference sequence). The V gene end was trimmed by 4 bases and the J gene end by 4 bases; junction bases not matched to a gene: 8. The CDR3 is 15 residues long. The CDR3 DNA follows: TGTGCCAGTAGTACATCCGGGACAGGGAATTACGAGCAGTACTTC. This translates into CASSTSGTGNYEQYF. The complete variable domain, with remaining parts taken from reference TRBV19 and TRBJ2-7, reads DGGITQSPKYLFRKEGQNVTLSCEQNLNHDAMYWYRQDPGQGLRLIYYSQIVNDFQKGDIAEGYSVSREKKESFPLTVTSAQKNPTAFYLCASSTSGTGNYEQYFGPGTRLTVT.

The chain carries TRBV6-5 and TRBJ2-1; tentatively, D is TRBD1 (6 bases). Per germline, CDR1 MNHEY and CDR2 SVGAGI. The CDR3 sequence is 11 residues long. Trimming stripped 6 bases from V and 12 bases from J, with 12 bases between. Here the CDR3 reads CASSQGRVQFF. CDR3 in DNA: TGTGCCAGCAGCCAGGGGCGGGTGCAGTTCTTC.

V is TRBV15 and J is TRBJ1-1, with unresolved D. Germline CDR1 and CDR2: LNHNV and YYDKDF (reference sequence). CDR3 size: 15 residues. V lost 5 bases, J lost 1 base, and 14 bases lay in between. The CDR3 DNA sequence: TGTGCCACCAGCTCCCGATGGGGAACGAACACTGAAGCTTTCTTT. Translated, it gives CATSSRWGTNTEAFF.

V usage is TRBV5-1 and J usage is TRBJ1-5, with TRBD1 matching over 9 bases. Germline V gene sequence: CDR1 SGHRS, CDR2 YFSETQ. The CDR3 loop spans 14 amino acids. J lost 6 bases, V lost 4 bases, and 5 bases had no gene match. CDR3 sequence (DNA): TGCGCCAGCAGCGCCGGACAGGGGACTCAGCCCCAGCATTTT. Translated: CASSAGQGTQPQHF. The full variable domain, completed using reference TRBV5-1 and TRBJ1-5, is KAGVTQTPRYLIKTRGQQVTLSCSPISGHRSVSWYQQTPGQGLQFLFEYFSETQRNKGNFPGRFSGRQFSNSRSEMNVSTLELGDSALYLCASSAGQGTQPQHFGDGTRLSIL.